These T cell receptor beta chains were read from a single sample in a study of blood T cell repertoires in COVID-19. The method was immunoSEQ multiplex PCR; TCRdb's version includes in-frame clones alone and lacks a portion of them. The data show some 160,000 clones, with nearly 80% seen just once and around 13% held by the top ten. Sequenced sample: peripheral blood. These receptors came from a woman of 80 years or more with acute or convalescent COVID-19. CDR3s include the opening cysteine and the closing phenylalanine or tryptophan. A D gene is named only where the DNA matches it firmly. Clone sizes are given selectively: once, few, many, or a class where the clone is expanded.

d_call,j_call,clone_size,v_call,cdr3_nt,cdr3_aa
TRBD2,TRBJ2-7,NA,TRBV28,TGTGCCAGCAGTTCAGCTAGCGGGAGCCCCTACGAGCAGTACTTC,CASSSASGSPYEQYF
TRBD1,TRBJ2-3,NA,TRBV28,TGTGCCAGCAGTTTATTGGGGAGACAGGGCCGGGGTACGCAGTATTTT,CASSLLGRQGRGTQYF
TRBD2,TRBJ2-5,few,TRBV7-9,TGTGCCAGCAGTCTCGCTCCCCTAGCGGGAGTAGAGACCCAGTACTTC,CASSLAPLAGVETQYF
NA,TRBJ1-1,NA,TRBV6-4,TGTGCCAGCTCGGAGCGGGAGGGGACTGAAGCTTTCTTT,CASSEREGTEAFF
TRBD2,TRBJ2-2,NA,TRBV2,TGTGCCAGCAAGGGCAGGGAGGGTTCCGGGGAGCTGTTTTTT,CASKGREGSGELFF
NA,TRBJ1-1,NA,TRBV12-3/TRBV12-4,TGTGCCAGCATGCAAGGGGTGAACACTGAAGCTTTCTTT,CASMQGVNTEAFF
TRBD1,TRBJ1-6,NA,TRBV7-9,TGTGCCAGCAGGATGGACGACAGGGGTAATTCACCCCTCCACTTT,CASRMDDRGNSPLHF
TRBD1,TRBJ1-2,once,TRBV6-1,TGTGCCAGCAGTGAAGACGGGACAGGGGTCATTAACTATGGCTACACCTTC,CASSEDGTGVINYGYTF
TRBD1,TRBJ1-1,NA,TRBV5-1,TGCGCCAGTCGGGCTACAGGGGGCAGTGGGTCTGAAGCTTTCTTT,CASRATGGSGSEAFF
NA,TRBJ1-5,NA,TRBV30,TGTGCCTGGAGTGTAAGGGGCGATCAGCCCCAGCATTTT,CAWSVRGDQPQHF
TRBD2,TRBJ2-1,NA,TRBV15,TGTGCCACCAGCAAAGGGGAGCGGGATAACAATGAGCAGTTCTTC,CATSKGERDNNEQFF
NA,TRBJ2-3,NA,TRBV6-6,TGTGCCAGCTCCCCTCGGACAGATACGCAGTATTTT,CASSPRTDTQYF
NA,TRBJ1-2,NA,TRBV7-2,TGTGCCAGCAGCCCACAGGATTTCTATGGCTACACCTTC,CASSPQDFYGYTF
TRBD2,TRBJ2-7,NA,TRBV18,TGTGCCAGCTCATCGGTACTAGCGGGGGGGAACTCCTACGAGCAGTACTTC,CASSSVLAGGNSYEQYF
TRBD1,TRBJ2-2,NA,TRBV6-6,TGTGCCAGCACCCTAGGGGGGACAGGCGCCGGGGAGCTGTTTTTT,CASTLGGTGAGELFF
NA,TRBJ2-1,NA,TRBV25-1,TGTGCCGGGCTAAATTTACAGGGGACTTCTTACAATGAGCAGTTCTTC,CAGLNLQGTSYNEQFF
NA,TRBJ1-6,NA,TRBV10-3,TGTGCCATCAGTGGTCAGACAGGCTACGGTTCACCCCTCCACTTT,CAISGQTGYGSPLHF
NA,TRBJ2-1,NA,TRBV27,TGTGCCAGCAGTTTTCGGTACAGCCAAATGCAGAATGAGCAGTTCTTC,CASSFRYSQMQNEQFF
NA,TRBJ2-3,few,TRBV11-3,TGTGCCAGCAGTCCCAGGGGTGCGGATACGCAGTATTTT,CASSPRGADTQYF
NA,TRBJ1-5,NA,TRBV15,TGTGCCACCAGCCAGGTCAATCAGCCCCAGCATTTT,CATSQVNQPQHF
NA,TRBJ1-2,NA,TRBV5-1,TGCGCCAGCAGCCTTGAGGGCACCTATGGCTACACCTTC,CASSLEGTYGYTF
NA,TRBJ1-3,NA,TRBV12-3/TRBV12-4,TGTGCCAGCACTAACTCTGGAAACACCATATATTTT,CASTNSGNTIYF
NA,TRBJ1-5,NA,TRBV7-9,TGTGCCAGCAGCTTAGGGGGGGGGCAGCCCCAGCATTTT,CASSLGGGQPQHF
TRBD1,TRBJ1-1,NA,TRBV7-3,TGTGCCAGCAGCTCCCCGACAGGGTTGAACACTGAAGCTTTCTTT,CASSSPTGLNTEAFF
TRBD2,TRBJ2-2,NA,TRBV18,TGTGCCAGCTCAGAGACTAGCATAACCGGGGAGCTGTTTTTT,CASSETSITGELFF
NA,TRBJ2-1,NA,TRBV6-5,TGTGCCAGCAGTTACTCGTGGACTACTCAGGAGCAGTTCTTC,CASSYSWTTQEQFF
TRBD1,TRBJ2-5,NA,TRBV11-2,TGTGCCAGCAGCCCGGGACAGGGCCCCTCGACCCAGTACTTC,CASSPGQGPSTQYF
NA,TRBJ2-5,NA,TRBV7-2,TGTGCCAGCAGCGGGGGAGGAAAGGAGACCCAGTACTTC,CASSGGGKETQYF
NA,TRBJ1-2,NA,TRBV12-3/TRBV12-4,TGTGCCAGCAGGGGACGGGAGCTCTATGGCTACACCTTC,CASRGRELYGYTF
NA,TRBJ2-6,NA,TRBV5-4,TGTGCCAGCAGCTCGACAGGATCTGGGGCCAACGTCCTGACTTTC,CASSSTGSGANVLTF
NA,TRBJ1-4,NA,TRBV18,TGTGCCAGCTCACCACGTAGAGGAGATAATGAAAAACTGTTTTTT,CASSPRRGDNEKLFF
NA,TRBJ1-2,NA,TRBV30,TGTGCCTGGAGCCCAGGGGCTGGTGGCTACACCTTC,CAWSPGAGGYTF
NA,TRBJ1-2,few,TRBV2,TGTGCCAGCCGTCAACCGGGACACCGTGGCTACACCTTC,CASRQPGHRGYTF
TRBD1,TRBJ1-6,NA,TRBV7-3,TGTGCCAGCAGCTTCTCAGGGGGCAATTCACCCCTCCACTTT,CASSFSGGNSPLHF
TRBD2,TRBJ2-7,NA,TRBV4-2,TGTGCCAGCAGCCAAGATAGCGGGGTGGGGTACGAGCAGTACTTC,CASSQDSGVGYEQYF
NA,TRBJ1-4,NA,TRBV3-1/TRBV3-2,TGTGCCAGCAGCCCCCTGGGAGGGGAAAAACTGTTTTTT,CASSPLGGEKLFF
TRBD1,TRBJ1-1,NA,TRBV10-3,TGTGCCATCAGTGGACAGGGGATAGGCACTGAAGCTTTCTTT,CAISGQGIGTEAFF
TRBD1,TRBJ1-2,NA,TRBV3-1/TRBV3-2,TGTGCCAGCAGCAGCCGGGAACAGGGGATCTGGGGCTACACCTTC,CASSSREQGIWGYTF
NA,TRBJ1-2,NA,TRBV28,TGTGCCAGCAGAAGGGAGTCAGGCTACACCTTC,CASRRESGYTF
NA,TRBJ1-1,NA,TRBV9,TGTGCCAGCAGCGTAGATCAGGGTTCCACTGAAGCTTTCTTT,CASSVDQGSTEAFF
TRBD1,TRBJ1-5,NA,TRBV28,TGTGCCAGCAGTTTAGGACAGGGTAATCATCAGCCCCAGCATTTT,CASSLGQGNHQPQHF
NA,TRBJ1-6,NA,TRBV7-9,TGTGCCAGCAGCCCCGCAGTGGGCAATTCACCCCTCCACTTT,CASSPAVGNSPLHF
NA,TRBJ2-5,NA,TRBV10-1,TGCGCCAGCAGTGAGGGGTCCCGCGGCGGGACCCAGTACTTC,CASSEGSRGGTQYF
TRBD1,TRBJ1-4,NA,TRBV2,TGTGCCAGCATCACGACAGGGCGGAATGAAAAACTGTTTTTT,CASITTGRNEKLFF
NA,TRBJ1-2,once,TRBV6-5,TGTGCCAGCAGTTACAGAAGGGGCGCAAGTGGCTACACCTTC,CASSYRRGASGYTF
NA,TRBJ2-1,NA,TRBV5-1,TGCGCCAGCAGCTTTAACAGGGTTGGAGCCTCCTACAATGAGCAGTTCTTC,CASSFNRVGASYNEQFF
NA,TRBJ2-2,NA,TRBV21-1,TGTGCCAGCAGAAGACAGGGGGAGAACACCGGGGAGCTGTTTTTT,CASRRQGENTGELFF
NA,TRBJ2-5,NA,TRBV25-1,TGTGCCAGCAGTGAATCCCTTAGCGGAGGGGAGACCCAGTACTTC,CASSESLSGGETQYF